The 12 T cell receptor beta chains given below trace back to one sample, sequenced in a study of T cells in Graves' hyperthyroidism and ophthalmopathy. Authors of the study amplified TCR beta CDR3 regions from RNA transcripts. A set of HTBI primers served as the primers for a first-round RT-PCR of the TCR CDR3. TCRdb ran MiXCR on the multiplex PCR reads and lists one entry per CDR3 protein. The sample records around 620,000 distinct CDR3 sequences, more than 13% being singletons. Sequencing was carried out using blood. The receptor set was obtained from a woman younger than 30 with Graves' ophthalmopathy.

The genes are TRBV20-1 and TRBJ2-7; 10 bases agree with TRBD2. Trimming at V came to 0 bases and at J to 3 bases, leaving 14 bases not matched to a gene. Looked up from germline, CDR1 is DFQATT and CDR2 is SNEGSKA (reference sequence). This CDR3 is 18 amino acids long. CDR3 region: CSARDLGLAGVISYEQYF. The CDR3 DNA sequence: TGCAGTGCTAGAGATCTGGGTCTAGCGGGAGTAATCAGCTACGAGCAGTACTTC.

The chain joins TRBV5-6 to TRBJ1-4, with TRBD1 matching over 8 bases. In germline, CDR1 is SGHDT, CDR2 YYEEEE. This CDR3 contains 15 residues. With V trimmed by 0 bases and J by 10 bases, 8 bases remained unmatched. This chain's CDR3 is CASSLEGQGSAKLFF. The CDR3 region has the DNA TGTGCCAGCAGCTTGGAAGGACAGGGATCCGCAAAACTGTTTTTT.

This clonotype was counted many times. The chain couples TRBV5-1 to TRBJ1-1; 11 bases align to TRBD1. The germline V gene has CDR1 SGHRS and CDR2 YFSETQ. The V gene end was trimmed by 3 bases and the J gene end by 1 base; junction bases not matched to a gene: 14. The CDR3 is 19 amino acids. The CDR3 sequence is CASSYAFGTGGAENTEAFF. The CDR3 region has the DNA TGCGCCAGCAGCTACGCTTTTGGGACAGGGGGTGCTGAGAACACTGAAGCTTTCTTT.

The chain recombines TRBV27 with TRBJ1-6, with 8 bases lining up with TRBD1. Germline-derived CDR1 and CDR2 are MNHEY and SMNVEV (reference sequence). This CDR3 has 14 amino acids. J gave up 10 bases and V 5 bases, and 7 bases lay outside the gene matches. The CDR3 sequence is CASSPPGGSSPLHF. CDR3 sequence (DNA): TGTGCCAGCAGTCCCCCAGGGGGCAGCTCACCCCTCCACTTT.

This clonotype showed up many times. This chain connects TRBV12-3 or TRBV12-4 to TRBJ2-5; D call uncertain. This CDR3 spans 13 amino acids. The V and J ends lost 8 bases and 0 bases respectively, with 10 bases between them. The CDR3 nucleotides read TGTGCCAGCCGTAACAGTCACCAAGAGACCCAGTACTTC. It encodes CASRNSHQETQYF.

This clonotype has at least ten counts. The chain links TRBV2 to TRBJ1-1; D remains ambiguous. This CDR3 is built from 11 residues. Germline V lookup: CDR1 SNHLY, CDR2 FYNNEI. V gave up 2 bases and J gave up 3 bases, with 1 base separating them. The CDR3 region has the DNA TGTGCCAGCAGTGAACACACTGAAGCTTTCTTT. It specifies CASSEHTEAFF.

The rearrangement joins TRBV7-9 to TRBJ2-2; 7 bases agree with TRBD2. Germline CDR1 and CDR2: SEHNR and FQNEAQ (reference sequence). The CDR3 has 15 amino acids. V dropped 8 bases and J dropped 6; count of bases not matched to a gene: 12. CDR3 in amino acids: CASSGGFSAPGELFF. The CDR3 bases are TGTGCCAGCTCCGGGGGGTTCTCAGCCCCCGGGGAGCTGTTTTTT.

This clonotype has a single count. The CDR3 ends on some other residue instead of the conserved phenylalanine or tryptophan, so this is likely a read error. The rearrangement uses TRBV18 and TRBJ1-1, with 8 bases fitting TRBD1. V lost 2 bases, J lost 5 bases, and 7 bases stayed unmatched. The CDR3 consists of 15 residues. Looked up from germline, CDR1 is KGHSH and CDR2 is LQKENI. The CDR3 loop is CASSPLSHRGTEAFL. CDR3 DNA sequence: TGTGCCAGCTCACCATTATCCCACAGGGGGACTGAAGCTTTCCTT.

The chain uses TRBV3-1 and TRBJ2-7; 9 nucleotides align to TRBD2. This CDR3 is 17 amino acids long. Germline V gene data show CDR1 as LGHDT and CDR2 as YNNKEL (reference sequence). V dropped 1 base and J dropped 1; count of bases not matched to a gene: 8. This chain's CDR3 is CASSQVFGTSYSYEQYF. The CDR3, as DNA: TGTGCCAGCAGCCAAGTGTTCGGGACTAGCTATTCCTACGAGCAGTACTTC.

This clonotype has ten or more counts. The chain is built from TRBV7-8 and TRBJ2-1; 9 bases are shared with TRBD1. CDR3 length equals 15 residues. Germline-derived CDR1 and CDR2 are SGHVS and FQNEAQ. Trimming cost V 3 bases and J 3 bases; bases outside gene matches: 3. CDR3 in DNA: TGTGCCAGCAGCTTCCGGGACAGGGTCTACAATGAGCAGTTCTTC. Amino acid sequence: CASSFRDRVYNEQFF.

This clonotype was seen repeatedly, ten times or more. The V call is TRBV10-3, the J call TRBJ1-2; TRBD1 aligns across 9 bases. Germline V CDR1 and CDR2: ENHRY, SYGVKD. After removal of 0 bases from V and 11 bases from J, the junction contained 4 bases not matched to a gene. The CDR3 extends over 13 amino acids. CDR3 DNA sequence: TGTGCCATCAGTGAGTCTCTCGGGACAGGGTACACCTTC. It codes for CAISESLGTGYTF.

This chain uses TRBV7-9 with TRBJ1-4; the D gene is possibly TRBD1 (5 bases). V was trimmed by 8 bases and J by 5 bases, leaving 15 bases between them. Germline V gives CDR1 SEHNR, CDR2 FQNEAQ (reference sequence). This CDR3 spans 14 amino acids. The CDR3 region has the DNA TGTGCCAGCTTGGGGCACCCGGGGAATGAAAAACTGTTTTTT. Encoded protein: CASLGHPGNEKLFF.